A single sample gave rise to the 8 T cell receptor beta chains below, sequenced in a study of T-cell reconstitution after alpha-beta-depleted transplantation in children. As it was prepared, the TCRbeta library received unique molecular identifiers. TCRdb reprocessed the PCR reads via MiXCR and lists one record per CDR3 protein. The sample carries tens of thousands of distinct CDR3 sequences, 4.9% recorded once. This sample comprised PBMCs, mostly from graft donor cells, obtained 180 days after TCRalphabeta/CD19-depleted stem cell transplant. Receptor source: a boy under two years old who had a stem cell transplant for acute myeloid leukemia, so the T cells may come from the graft donor.

This clonotype was seen many times. This chain uses TRBV7-9 with TRBJ2-6, with 8 bases matching TRBD1. Per germline, CDR1 SEHNR and CDR2 FQNEAQ (reference sequence). V lost 6 bases to trimming and J lost 0 bases; unmatched junction nucleotides: 13. The length of the CDR3 is 19 residues. This CDR3 is CASRHSGTGRSSGANVLTF. The CDR3 bases are TGTGCCAGCAGACATAGTGGGACAGGAAGGAGCTCTGGGGCCAACGTCCTGACTTTC.

Ten or more counts support this clonotype. V is TRBV7-9 and J is TRBJ2-3; 8 positions match TRBD1. J gave up 1 base and V 6 bases, and 3 bases lay outside the gene matches. Germline CDR1 and CDR2: SEHNR and FQNEAQ (reference sequence). The CDR3 consists of 14 residues. Here the CDR3 DNA reads TGTGCCAGCAGAGGACAGGGTCGCACAGATACGCAGTATTTT. This encodes CASRGQGRTDTQYF.

The chain recombines TRBV20-1 with TRBJ2-3; 7 bases match TRBD2. Trimming removed 6 bases from V and 0 bases from J; junction bases left unmatched: 18. Per germline, CDR1 DFQATT and CDR2 SNEGSKA (reference sequence). The CDR3 is 18 residues long. CDR3 protein: CSAELGGLQLSSTDTQYF. The DNA of the CDR3 is TGCAGTGCCGAGCTGGGAGGGCTTCAATTATCTAGCACAGATACGCAGTATTTT.

The sample holds many counts of this clonotype. The V and J genes are TRBV20-1 and TRBJ1-2; 8 nucleotides agree with TRBD1. Per the germline V gene, CDR1 is DFQATT and CDR2 is SNEGSKA (reference sequence). V was clipped by 0 bases and J by 2 bases; unmatched bases: 17. The CDR3 consists of 19 residues. The CDR3, as DNA: TGCAGTGCTAGAGAGAGGGCCGGACAGGGCAGGGAATACAACTATGGCTACACCTTC. Residues: CSARERAGQGREYNYGYTF.

This clonotype was counted ten times or more. At one of its ends the junction is not consistent with the germline gene, which may arise from a read error. The genes are TRBV19 and TRBJ1-1, with TRBD1 matching 7 bases. The CDR3 is 16 residues long. Germline-derived CDR1 and CDR2 are LNHDA and SQIVND (reference sequence). The CDR3 loop reads CASSPSRLRGPSEAFF. Written as DNA, the CDR3 is TGTGCCAGTAGTCCATCCCGCTTAAGGGGGCCCTCTGAGGCTTTCTTT.

V gene TRBV6-5 combines with J gene TRBJ2-1; 7 nucleotides line up with TRBD2. The CDR3 loop spans 15 amino acids. Germline V lookup: CDR1 MNHEY, CDR2 SVGAGI. The V segment lost 6 bases and the J segment 3 bases; nucleotides outside the gene matches: 8. The CDR3 loop is CASRPSGTYYNEQFF. Here the CDR3 DNA reads TGTGCCAGCAGACCCAGCGGGACCTACTACAATGAGCAGTTCTTC.

This clonotype was observed a single time. This chain links TRBV12-3 or TRBV12-4 with TRBJ1-1; TRBD1 is a possible D gene (6 bases). The CDR3 covers 16 residues. CDR3 residues: CTCSLTRGGVDTEAFF. CDR3 coding DNA: TGTACCTGCAGTTTAACCAGGGGAGGAGTGGACACTGAAGCTTTCTTT.

This clonotype has ten or more counts. This rearrangement joins TRBV4-3 to TRBJ2-7; 10 nucleotides line up with TRBD1. This CDR3 spans 13 amino acids. V lost 3 bases and J lost 5; bases outside the gene matches: 1. The germline V gene has CDR1 LGHNA and CDR2 YSLEER. The CDR3 DNA reads as TGCGCCAGCAGCCAGGACAGGGGGGACGAGCAGTACTTC. The encoded protein is CASSQDRGDEQYF.